The sequence of this TCR beta chain was determined in a study of CD8 T cells in ankylosing spondylitis. Notes on the study in general: As reported, disease-linked clones showed significant enrichment in matched ankylosing spondylitis synovial fluid. Ankylosing spondylitis blood appeared to be characterized by a TCR beta motif of several highly homologous variants. As for the disease-linked clones, they showed a CD8+ phenotype and occurred at relatively low frequencies in peripheral blood.

As the method for making TCR beta libraries, quantitative 5'-RACE with molecular barcodes was used. MiXCR was run by TCRdb on the 5' RACE reads, yielding one entry per CDR3 protein. Here the sample spans 450,000 to 550,000 distinct CDR3 sequences, less than 6% being singletons. The CDR3 has 16 residues. In germline, CDR1 is LGHNA, CDR2 YSLEER. The junction had 10 bases not matched to a gene; V was cut back by 1 base and J by 5 bases. This clonotype was seen many times. The target antigen is unknown. The chain has TRBV4-3 and TRBJ1-1; TRBD1 agrees at 7 bases. Sequenced: blood, either unsorted or a sorted T cell fraction (not recorded which). The origin of this receptor is a male donor with ankylosing spondylitis. The CDR3 DNA is TGCGCCAGCAGCCAAGTTTGGGACAGCCAAGGTACTGAAGCTTTCTTT. It translates to CASSQVWDSQGTEAFF.